Below, one T cell receptor (beta chain) is given with its context. The data were obtained in a study of control samples from healthy donors and cancer patients. Generated by immunoSEQ multiplex PCR, the TCRdb table keeps only in-frame clones and is missing some. The sample contains about 130,000 clones, 90% of which appear only once. This clonotype originated in a man aged 35 to 55 in good health. The material sequenced was blood.

The CDR3 loop is CASRSPGGRSHNEQFF. The CDR3, as DNA: TGCGCCAGCAGGTCGCCGGGGGGGCGTTCCCACAATGAGCAGTTCTTC. The chain is built from TRBV5-1 and TRBJ2-1; 8 bases are shared with TRBD2. Unmatched junction bases numbered 12, after V lost 5 bases and J lost 5 bases. In germline, CDR1 is SGHRS, CDR2 YFSETQ. There are 16 residues in the CDR3.